Below are 23 T cell receptor beta chains sequenced from a single sample in a study of cytomegalovirus exposure and HLA in healthy donors. Assay: immunoSEQ multiplex PCR; the TCRdb copy retains only in-frame clones and omits some. The table records approximately 160,000 clones, about 90% of them present only once. Sequencing was carried out using PBMCs. The receptor source for this set is a man aged 18 to 35 in good health and CMV-seropositive.

This clone was observed a single time. The rearrangement links TRBV30 to TRBJ2-1; 8 positions agree with TRBD2. The trim removed 1 base at V and 1 base at J, leaving 21 bases unmatched. The V gene's germline CDR1 is GTSNPN and CDR2 SVGIG (reference sequence). The CDR3 contains 21 residues. Written as DNA, the CDR3 is TGTGCCTGGAGTGAGTCTGTCGGCGGGAGGCCGGGGATCCTTTCCTACAATGAGCAGTTCTTC. Amino acid sequence: CAWSESVGGRPGILSYNEQFF.

V usage is TRBV2 and J usage is TRBJ2-7; 10 bases are shared with TRBD1. The germline CDR1 and CDR2 sequences are SNHLY and FYNNEI. Germline trimming cut 6 bases from V and 6 bases from J; bases unmatched to any gene: 5. The CDR3 sequence is 13 residues long. The CDR3 region has the DNA TGTGCCAGCAGGCGGGACAGGGGTGGCGAGCAGTACTTC. Translating gives CASRRDRGGEQYF.

The chain links TRBV7-8 to TRBJ2-1; D remains ambiguous. The CDR3 runs 13 residues. CDR1 is SGHVS and CDR2 is FQNEAQ in the germline V gene. Trimming removed 5 bases at V and 10 bases at J, with 15 bases between. CDR3 in amino acids: CASSLLTLAEQFF. Here the CDR3 DNA reads TGTGCCAGCAGCCTACTTACGCTTGCCGAGCAGTTCTTC.

V usage is TRBV28 and J usage is TRBJ2-7; D may be TRBD1 (6 bases). The CDR3 loop spans 15 amino acids. CDR1 MDHEN and CDR2 SYDVKM come from the germline V gene. V shed 3 bases and J shed 2 bases, with 14 bases lying between them. DNA for the CDR3: TGTGCCAGCAGTTTTTTTGTCAGGGGTGCCTACGAGCAGTACTTC. Encoded protein: CASSFFVRGAYEQYF. Combining the CDR3 with reference TRBV28 and TRBJ2-7 gives the whole variable domain DVKVTQSSRYLVKRTGEKVFLECVQDMDHENMFWYRQDPGLGLRLIYFSYDVKMKEKGDIPEGYSVSREKKERFSLILESASTNQTSMYLCASSFFVRGAYEQYFGPGTRLTVT.

The chain is built from TRBV9 and TRBJ2-7; weak D call: TRBD2 (6 bases). The CDR3 has 15 amino acids. Trimming stripped 2 bases from V and 5 bases from J, with 17 bases between. Germline lookup yields CDR1 SGDLS and CDR2 YYNGEE. CDR3 DNA: TGTGCCAGCAGCGTCGGTTGGGGGGTCAACAACGAGCAGTACTTC. It is translated as CASSVGWGVNNEQYF.

The rearrangement links TRBV27 to TRBJ2-7, with 9 positions matching TRBD2. The CDR3 consists of 18 residues. V trimming: 1 base; J trimming: 3 bases; junction bases outside the gene matches: 13. The germline CDR1 and CDR2 sequences are MNHEY and SMNVEV (reference sequence). The CDR3 sequence: CASSLFPRAGGLGYEQYF. The CDR3 nucleotides read TGTGCCAGCAGTTTATTCCCTCGAGCGGGAGGCTTAGGCTACGAGCAGTACTTC.

This chain connects TRBV18 to TRBJ2-5, with 7 bases that match TRBD1. Germline V gene sequence: CDR1 KGHSH, CDR2 LQKENI. The J segment lost 4 bases and the V segment lost 4 bases, leaving 3 bases of the junction unmatched. The CDR3 contains 13 residues. CDR3 nucleotides: TGTGCCAGCTCACGACAGGGTGGAGAGACCCAGTACTTC. This encodes CASSRQGGETQYF.

The chain is built from TRBV11-2 and TRBJ1-4; D perhaps matches TRBD1 (5 bases). The ends were cut back, 4 bases at V and 2 bases at J, with 8 bases in the middle. The length of the CDR3 is 14 residues. Germline assignment: CDR1 SGHAT and CDR2 FQNNGV. This CDR3 is CASSWRQTNEKLFF. The CDR3 bases are TGTGCCAGCAGCTGGAGACAGACTAATGAAAAACTGTTTTTT.

V is TRBV5-4 and J is TRBJ1-1, with D perhaps TRBD1 (6 bases). The germline gives CDR1 SGHNT, CDR2 YYREEE (reference sequence). The germline V and J ends were trimmed by 5 bases and 1 base, with 15 bases remaining between them. The CDR3 runs 15 residues. This CDR3 reads CASRDSLWGNTEAFF. CDR3 nucleotides: TGTGCCAGCAGGGACAGCCTTTGGGGGAACACTGAAGCTTTCTTT.

The chain carries TRBV11-2 and TRBJ2-1, with 10 bases lining up with TRBD2. CDR1 is SGHAT and CDR2 is FQNNGV in the germline V gene. V was pared by 2 bases and J by 6 bases, with 7 bases of the junction left unmatched. This CDR3 has 16 residues. The CDR3 here is CASSLRLAGTSNEQFF. DNA of the CDR3: TGTGCCAGCAGCTTACGACTAGCGGGTACGAGCAATGAGCAGTTCTTC.

The chain recombines TRBV6-5 with TRBJ1-2, with D perhaps TRBD1 (6 bases). Germline V gene lookup returns CDR1 MNHEY and CDR2 SVGAGI. The CDR3 loop spans 15 amino acids. V was cut by 4 bases and J by 5 bases, with 17 bases left in between. CDR3 sequence (DNA): TGTGCCAGCAGTTCGGGGGGGCCCCATCTTTATGGCTACACCTTC. This translates into CASSSGGPHLYGYTF.

The V and J genes are TRBV5-4 and TRBJ2-7; 8 bases match TRBD1. With V trimmed by 2 bases and J by 1 base, 8 bases remained unmatched. The CDR3 is made up of 16 amino acids. Germline loops: CDR1 SGHNT, CDR2 YYREEE (reference sequence). The CDR3: CASSFRATGGSYEQYF. Here the CDR3 DNA reads TGTGCCAGCAGCTTTCGTGCCACAGGGGGGTCCTACGAGCAGTACTTC.

The chain couples TRBV2 to TRBJ2-5; D ambiguous. CDR1 SNHLY and CDR2 FYNNEI come from the germline V gene. V was trimmed by 4 bases and J by 4 bases, leaving 13 bases between them. The CDR3 is made up of 14 amino acids. The CDR3 spells CASSGLRHGETQYF. DNA for the CDR3: TGTGCCAGCAGTGGTCTGAGGCACGGAGAGACCCAGTACTTC.

This rearrangement joins TRBV5-1 to TRBJ2-3; 11 bases are a match to TRBD1. The CDR3 contains 14 residues. Germline loops: CDR1 SGHRS, CDR2 YFSETQ. V lost 2 bases and J lost 6; bases outside the gene matches: 2. CDR3 sequence reads: CASSFGTGGDTQYF. CDR3 in DNA: TGCGCCAGCAGCTTTGGGACAGGGGGTGATACGCAGTATTTT.

The chain has TRBV5-1 and TRBJ2-3; TRBD1 matches at 7 bases. This CDR3 has 15 amino acids. Germline CDR1 reads SGHRS; CDR2 reads YFSETQ. The V gene end was trimmed by 5 bases and the J gene end by 0 bases; junction bases not matched to a gene: 6. The CDR3 sequence: CASSRQGPSTDTQYF. Here the CDR3 DNA reads TGCGCCAGCAGTAGACAGGGACCAAGCACAGATACGCAGTATTTT.

The J gene is TRBJ2-4, the V gene TRBV7-3; 8 bases line up with TRBD2. Per germline, CDR1 SGHTA and CDR2 FQGTGA. The trim removed 5 bases at V and 0 bases at J, leaving 12 bases unmatched. CDR3 length: 18 amino acids. In nucleotides, the CDR3 is TGTGCCAGCAGCCCTCCGCGGGGGGAGTTACTAGCCAAAAACATTCAGTACTTC. Protein product: CASSPPRGELLAKNIQYF.

In this sample, this clone turned up a few times. This sequence joins TRBV29-1 and TRBJ1-1, with TRBD1 identical over 11 bases. V gave up 7 bases and J gave up 3 bases; unmatched junction bases: 4. CDR3 length: 13 amino acids. Germline V gives CDR1 SQVTM, CDR2 ANQGSEA. The CDR3 loop reads CSGTGQGDTEAFF. The CDR3 DNA sequence: TGCAGCGGGACGGGACAGGGGGACACTGAAGCTTTCTTT.

Only one count was recorded for this clone. The V call is TRBV6-6, the J call TRBJ2-2; weak D call: TRBD2 (6 bases). V was cut by 0 bases and J by 4 bases, with 9 bases left in between. CDR3 length equals 15 residues. CDR1 and CDR2 from the germline V gene are MNHNY and SVGAGI (reference sequence). The CDR3 is CASSYSSGATGELFF. The CDR3 DNA reads as TGTGCCAGCAGTTACTCCTCGGGAGCCACCGGGGAGCTGTTTTTT.

The chain is built from TRBV28 and TRBJ1-2; 7 nucleotides line up with TRBD1. The CDR3 sequence is 14 residues long. Germline loops: CDR1 MDHEN, CDR2 SYDVKM. Losses at the gene ends were 6 bases for V and 3 bases for J; bases not matched to a gene: 7. CDR3 residues: CASRSGGAYYGYTF. CDR3 in DNA: TGTGCCAGCAGGTCAGGGGGTGCGTACTATGGCTACACCTTC.

This clone was seen a few times. This chain uses TRBV2 with TRBJ2-1; D perhaps matches TRBD1 (6 bases). Germline CDR1 SNHLY, CDR2 FYNNEI. This CDR3 spans 15 amino acids. V was trimmed by 4 bases and J by 3 bases, leaving 13 bases between them. The CDR3 coding sequence is TGTGCCAGCAGTGTACAGGGTATCGGCTACAATGAGCAGTTCTTC. Translating it yields CASSVQGIGYNEQFF.

V is TRBV7-9 and J is TRBJ2-3; 9 nucleotides match TRBD2. The CDR3 has 15 residues. V gave up 6 bases and J gave up 5 bases; unmatched junction bases: 9. The germline CDR1 and CDR2 sequences are SEHNR and FQNEAQ (reference sequence). The DNA of the CDR3 is TGTGCCAGCAGGAGGGCTAGCGGGACGGGAGATACGCAGTATTTT. Protein sequence: CASRRASGTGDTQYF.

The rearrangement links TRBV7-3 to TRBJ2-1, with D perhaps matching TRBD1 (6 bases). Germline V gene data show CDR1 as SGHTA and CDR2 as FQGTGA. The CDR3 is 14 residues long. The V and J ends lost 0 bases and 5 bases respectively, with 8 bases between them. As DNA, the CDR3 is TGTGCCAGCAGCTTAACGACAGGTGACAATGAGCAGTTCTTC. This encodes CASSLTTGDNEQFF.

This chain joins TRBV6-1 and TRBJ2-4; no clear D. In germline, CDR1 is MNHNS, CDR2 SASEGT. The CDR3 consists of 15 residues. Trimming left V 7 bases short and J 1 base short, with 14 bases between. CDR3 in DNA: TGTGCCAGCATCTCAAGGTCCGGGGCCAAAAACATTCAGTACTTC. Its protein product is CASISRSGAKNIQYF.